Included here is one T cell receptor (beta chain) sequence, with context. Its antigen remains unidentified. The input lacks base qualities; no much larger clone sits a single base away. The sample's time point label, in plain terms: recipient sample about 28 days before transplant, after cytoreduction. Blood from recipients was drawn roughly 28 days before transplant, then again at days 30, 100 and 180 after transplant. Using Nuclei Lysis Solution, genomic DNA was extracted from unfractionated peripheral blood mononuclear cells that were either fresh or cryopreserved. The CDR3 holds 14 amino acids from the cysteine to the phenylalanine. Here the CDR3 DNA is all that survives: 42 bases in frame from base 1. CDR1 and CDR2 are read off the germline V gene as MNHEY and SVGAGI. The germline V and J ends show losses of 6 bases and 6 bases respectively, and no gene match explains 8 bases of the junction.

TCR beta CDR3 regions were amplified from genomic DNA with the immunoSEQ assay, a bias-controlled multiplex PCR using V- and J-specific primers. In a second PCR step, a proprietary barcode and Illumina adapter sequences were attached to the CDR3 amplicons. An Illumina MiSeq instrument was used to sequence the CDR3 libraries. As for the authors' bioinformatics: Export and quality control were handled in immunoSEQ Analyzer 3.0, while downstream analyses relied on R Bioconductor and Immunarch. Repertoire metrics were calculated using only productive rearrangements within the normalized downsampled data set. In the normalized cohort, clonotypes with more than 5 templates were defined as pathologically expanded. Repertoire diversity was measured with the Inverse Simpson Index. The non-normalized data set was used for CMV-specificity analyses so that all clonotypes could be captured. The immuneACCESS repertoire file appears here via TCRdb, limited to in-frame rearrangements. These files lack a portion of the clones; in checked studies, under half of the deficit traces to unresolved V genes, and the cause of the others is not known. That table gives V, J and clone size, and the DNA gave D and trimming. For this sample the table gives some 36,000 clones, of which roughly 96% were detected only once. The ten most abundant clones make up 1.5% to 2% of the sample.

The entry originates in a study of T cell clonotyping in hematopoietic cell transplantation (dated by TCRdb to the early 2020s). About the study as a whole: Pretransplant recipient samples were obtained after cytoreduction. In the study, 135 blood samples were gathered from a few dozen consecutive transplant recipients and their related donors. Patients were recruited between late 2015 and January 2017 and followed until late 2020 or death. The paper's findings and limits, for the study overall: Donor and pretransplant recipient Inverse Simpson Index values predicted broader posttransplant TCR repertoire diversity. Sample size was limited, and cells were not sorted, so CD4 and CD8 repertoire contributions could not be separated. Overlap with donor repertoires was found for only a small fraction of recipient repertoires, with over 97% found to appear de novo at the given depth. A decrease in recipient TCR diversity was observed after transplant, and a progressive increase in pathologically expanded clonotypes was seen from day 30 to day 180.

The chain is encoded by TRBV6-5 joined to TRBJ1-2; the junction holds 9 bases that match TRBD1. The clonotype originates from a middle-aged man with chronic myeloid leukemia. Some clones in this sample may be carry-over from other donors' samples. Material: peripheral blood mononuclear cells, obtained before stem cell transplant. CDR3 sequence: CASRRDREWDGYTF. The sequence in DNA is TGTGCCAGCAGGCGGGACAGGGAATGGGATGGCTACACCTTC.